This T cell receptor (beta chain) was sequenced during a study of Graves' ophthalmopathy and Graves' hyperthyroidism. Study observations and caveats: The authors also found most expanded thyroid clonotypes above 0.001 frequency in blood. The model achieved 70.59% sensitivity and roughly 79% specificity for ophthalmopathy progression.

Investigators amplified TCR beta CDR3 regions from RNA transcripts. The library came from an HTBI-primed first-round RT-PCR and a second-round multiplex PCR. Via MiXCR, TCRdb re-called the multiplex PCR reads, giving one row per CDR3 protein. The repertoire holds fewer than 600,000 distinct CDR3 sequences, with approximately 15% as singletons. This clonotype has a handful of counts. Its antigen is not known. J gave up 3 bases and V 5 bases, and 10 bases lay outside the gene matches. CDR3 length equals 17 residues. Other autoimmune diseases, uncontrolled infections, pregnancy or lactation ruled patients out of participation.

What was sequenced was blood. The chain combines TRBV12-3 or TRBV12-4 with TRBJ2-2; 9 bases are a match to TRBD1. This TCR derives from a young woman with Graves' ophthalmopathy. CDR3 nucleotides: TGTGCCAGCAGTAGTGGACAGGGGACCGGACACACCGGGGAGCTGTTTTTT. It is translated as CASSSGQGTGHTGELFF.